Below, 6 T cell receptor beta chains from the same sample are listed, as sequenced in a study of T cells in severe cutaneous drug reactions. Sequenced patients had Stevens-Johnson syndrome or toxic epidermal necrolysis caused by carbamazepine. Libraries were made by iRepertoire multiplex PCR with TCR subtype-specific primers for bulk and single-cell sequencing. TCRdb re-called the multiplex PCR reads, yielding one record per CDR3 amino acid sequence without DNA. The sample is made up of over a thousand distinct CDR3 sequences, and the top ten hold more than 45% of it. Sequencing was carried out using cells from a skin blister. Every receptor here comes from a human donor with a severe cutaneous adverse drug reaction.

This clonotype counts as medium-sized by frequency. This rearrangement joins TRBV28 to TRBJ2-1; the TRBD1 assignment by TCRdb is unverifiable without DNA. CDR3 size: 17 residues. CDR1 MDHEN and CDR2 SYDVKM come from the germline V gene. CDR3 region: CASSRGQGSGLRNEQFF.

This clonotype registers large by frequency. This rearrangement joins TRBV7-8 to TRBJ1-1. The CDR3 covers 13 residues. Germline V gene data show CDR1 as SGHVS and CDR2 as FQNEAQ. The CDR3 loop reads CASSSGMNTEAFF.

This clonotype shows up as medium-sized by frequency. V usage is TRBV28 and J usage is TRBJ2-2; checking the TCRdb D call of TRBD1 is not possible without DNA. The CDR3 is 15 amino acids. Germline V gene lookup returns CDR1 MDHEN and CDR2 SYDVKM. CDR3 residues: CASSFGTGRTGELFF.

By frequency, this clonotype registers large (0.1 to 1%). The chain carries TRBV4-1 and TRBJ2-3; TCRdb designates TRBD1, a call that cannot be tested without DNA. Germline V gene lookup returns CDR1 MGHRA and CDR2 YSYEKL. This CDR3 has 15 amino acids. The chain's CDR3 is CASSQPGQGADTQYF.

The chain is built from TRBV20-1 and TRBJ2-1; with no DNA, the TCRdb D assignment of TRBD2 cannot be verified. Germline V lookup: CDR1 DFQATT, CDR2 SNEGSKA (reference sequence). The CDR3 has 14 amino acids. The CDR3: CSALADSSYNEQFF.

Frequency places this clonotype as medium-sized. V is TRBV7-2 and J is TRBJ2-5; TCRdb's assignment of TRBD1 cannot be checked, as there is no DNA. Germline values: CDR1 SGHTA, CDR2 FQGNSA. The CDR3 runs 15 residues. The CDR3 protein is CASSPRTGGVETQYF.